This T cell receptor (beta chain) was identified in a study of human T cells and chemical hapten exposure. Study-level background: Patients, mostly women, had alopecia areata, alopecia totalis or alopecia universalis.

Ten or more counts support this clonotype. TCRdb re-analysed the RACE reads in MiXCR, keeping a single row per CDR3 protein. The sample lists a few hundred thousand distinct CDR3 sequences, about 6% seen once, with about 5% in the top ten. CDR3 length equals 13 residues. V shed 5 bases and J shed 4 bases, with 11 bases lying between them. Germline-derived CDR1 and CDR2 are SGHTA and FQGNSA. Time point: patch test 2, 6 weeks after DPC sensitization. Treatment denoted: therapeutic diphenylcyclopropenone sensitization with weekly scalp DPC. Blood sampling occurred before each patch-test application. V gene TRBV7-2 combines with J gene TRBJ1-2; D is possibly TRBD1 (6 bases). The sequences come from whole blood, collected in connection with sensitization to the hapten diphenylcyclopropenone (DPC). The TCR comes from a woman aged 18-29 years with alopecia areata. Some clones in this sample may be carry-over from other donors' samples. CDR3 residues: CASSPRQAYGYTF. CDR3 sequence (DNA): TGTGCCAGCAGCCCACGACAGGCCTATGGCTACACCTTC.